This TCR beta chain was sequenced for a study of identical twins. Notes on the study in general: Models underestimated how often monozygotic twins shared out-of-frame TCR alpha. The authors noted that invariant MAIT and iNKT cells could partly confound zero-insertion analyses.

Template switching created a universal primer site, and the cDNA included unique molecular identifiers. TCRdb reprocessed the 5' RACE reads with MiXCR, giving one entry per CDR3 protein. The data contain around 480,000 distinct CDR3 sequences, 14% of them singletons. This clonotype occurred a few times. What it binds is not known. The same data also contributed to another study, on yellow fever vaccine responses in identical twins. From that paper: After vaccination, twins' T cell response reportedly seemed partly convergent, partly personalized.

The specimen was CD4+ T cells sorted from blood. This clonotype was sampled from a woman under 30 in good health.

CDR3 sequence reads: CSVEGGGGVGANVLTF. In DNA form, the CDR3 reads TGCAGCGTTGAGGGGGGAGGTGGGGTCGGGGCCAACGTCCTGACTTTC. The gene calls are TRBV29-1 and TRBJ2-6, with a possible D match to TRBD2 (6 bases). V lost 3 bases and J 4 bases, leaving 16 bases between the germline ends. The CDR3 loop spans 16 amino acids. Per germline, CDR1 SQVTM and CDR2 ANQGSEA.